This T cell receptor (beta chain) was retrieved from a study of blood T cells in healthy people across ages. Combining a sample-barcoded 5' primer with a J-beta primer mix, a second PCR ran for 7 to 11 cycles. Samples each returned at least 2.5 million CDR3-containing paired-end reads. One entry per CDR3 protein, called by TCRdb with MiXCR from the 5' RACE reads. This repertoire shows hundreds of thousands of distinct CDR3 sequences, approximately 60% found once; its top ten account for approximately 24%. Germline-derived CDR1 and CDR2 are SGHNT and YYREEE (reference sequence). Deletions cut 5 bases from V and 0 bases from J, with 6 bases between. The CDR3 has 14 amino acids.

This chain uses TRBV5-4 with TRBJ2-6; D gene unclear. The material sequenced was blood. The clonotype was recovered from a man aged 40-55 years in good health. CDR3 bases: TGTGCCAGCAGATTGATCTCTGGGGCCAACGTCCTGACTTTC. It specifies CASRLISGANVLTF.